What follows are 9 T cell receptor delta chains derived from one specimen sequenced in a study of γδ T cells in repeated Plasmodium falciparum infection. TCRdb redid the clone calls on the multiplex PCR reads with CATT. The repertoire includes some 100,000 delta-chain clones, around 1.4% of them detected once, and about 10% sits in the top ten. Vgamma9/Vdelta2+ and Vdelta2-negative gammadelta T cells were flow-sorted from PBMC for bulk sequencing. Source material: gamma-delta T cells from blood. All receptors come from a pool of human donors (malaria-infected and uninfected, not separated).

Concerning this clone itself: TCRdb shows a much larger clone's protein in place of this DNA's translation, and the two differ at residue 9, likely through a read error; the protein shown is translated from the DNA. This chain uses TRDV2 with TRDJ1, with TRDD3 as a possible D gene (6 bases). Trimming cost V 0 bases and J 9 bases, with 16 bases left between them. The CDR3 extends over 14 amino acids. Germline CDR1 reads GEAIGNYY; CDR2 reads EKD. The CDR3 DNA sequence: TGTGCCTGTGACACCTTGGGGGTCAGCGAGGAACTCATCTTT. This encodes CACDTLGVSEELIF.

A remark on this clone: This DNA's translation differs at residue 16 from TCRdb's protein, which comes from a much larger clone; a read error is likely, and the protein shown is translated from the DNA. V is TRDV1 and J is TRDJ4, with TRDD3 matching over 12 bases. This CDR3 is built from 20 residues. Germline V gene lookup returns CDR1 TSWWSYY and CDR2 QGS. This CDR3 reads CALGELSYPWGIRDSSPLIF. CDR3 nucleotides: TGTGCTCTTGGGGAACTATCTTACCCCTGGGGGATACGTGATTCCAGCCCCCTGATCTTT.

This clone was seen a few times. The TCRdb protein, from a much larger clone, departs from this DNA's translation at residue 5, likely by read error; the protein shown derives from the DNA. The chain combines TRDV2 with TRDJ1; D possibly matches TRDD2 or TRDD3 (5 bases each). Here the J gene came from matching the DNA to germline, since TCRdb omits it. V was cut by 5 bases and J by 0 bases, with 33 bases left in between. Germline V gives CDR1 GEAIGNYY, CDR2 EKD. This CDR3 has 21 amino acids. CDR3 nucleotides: TGTGCCTGTGTGCCTTCTCGAACATTCCGATATCGATTGGGGTACACCGATAAACTCATCTTT. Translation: CACVPSRTFRYRLGYTDKLIF.

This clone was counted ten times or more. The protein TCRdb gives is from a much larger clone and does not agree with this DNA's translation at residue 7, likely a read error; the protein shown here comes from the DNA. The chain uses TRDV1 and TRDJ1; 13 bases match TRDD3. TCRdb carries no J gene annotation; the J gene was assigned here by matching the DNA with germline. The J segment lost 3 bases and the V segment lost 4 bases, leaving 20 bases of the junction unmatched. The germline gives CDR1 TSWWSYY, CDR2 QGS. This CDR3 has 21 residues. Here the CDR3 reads CALGGPSPPSTGGYAPDKLIF. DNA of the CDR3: TGTGCTCTTGGGGGTCCGTCCCCTCCCAGTACTGGGGGATACGCTCCCGATAAACTCATCTTT.

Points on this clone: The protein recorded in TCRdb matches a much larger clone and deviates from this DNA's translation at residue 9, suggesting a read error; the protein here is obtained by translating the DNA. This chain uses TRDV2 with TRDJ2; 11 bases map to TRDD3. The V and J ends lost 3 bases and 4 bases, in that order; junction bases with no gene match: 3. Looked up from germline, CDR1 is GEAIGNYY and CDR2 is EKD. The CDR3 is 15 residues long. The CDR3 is CACDWGIRETAQLFF. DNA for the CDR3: TGTGCCTGTGACTGGGGGATACGCGAGACAGCACAACTCTTCTTT.

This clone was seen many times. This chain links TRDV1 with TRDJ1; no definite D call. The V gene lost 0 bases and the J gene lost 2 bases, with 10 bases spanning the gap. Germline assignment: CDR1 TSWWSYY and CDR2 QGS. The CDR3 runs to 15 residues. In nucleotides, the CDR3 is TGTGCTCTTGGGGAACTTCCGCCCAGAACCGATAAACTCATCTTT. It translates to CALGELPPRTDKLIF.

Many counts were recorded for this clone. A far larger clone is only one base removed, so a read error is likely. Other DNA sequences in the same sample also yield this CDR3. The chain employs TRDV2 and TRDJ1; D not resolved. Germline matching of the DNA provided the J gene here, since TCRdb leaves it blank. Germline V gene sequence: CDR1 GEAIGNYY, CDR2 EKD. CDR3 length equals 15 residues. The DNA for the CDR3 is TGCGCCTGTGACACCGTGGTACCCGACACCGATAAACTCATCTTT. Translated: CACDTVVPDTDKLIF.

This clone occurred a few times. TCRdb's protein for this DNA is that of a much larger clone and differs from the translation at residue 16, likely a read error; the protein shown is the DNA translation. CDR3 in amino acids: CALGERFSPLTGGLTRLIF. CDR3 coding DNA: TGTGCTCTTGGGGAACGGTTCTCCCCGCTTACTGGGGGATTAACGAGACTCATCTTT. This chain uses TRDV1 with TRDJ1, with 10 bases aligning to TRDD3. Because TCRdb records no J gene, it was assigned here through a match of the DNA to germline. V trimming: 1 base; J trimming: 10 bases; junction bases outside the gene matches: 21. The CDR3 is 19 amino acids. Per germline, CDR1 TSWWSYY and CDR2 QGS.

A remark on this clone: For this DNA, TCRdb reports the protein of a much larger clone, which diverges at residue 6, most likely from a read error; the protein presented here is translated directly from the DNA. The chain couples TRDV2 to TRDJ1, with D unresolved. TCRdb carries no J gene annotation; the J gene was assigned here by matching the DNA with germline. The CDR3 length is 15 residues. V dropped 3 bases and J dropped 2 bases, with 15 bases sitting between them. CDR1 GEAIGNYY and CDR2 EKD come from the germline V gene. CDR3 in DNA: TGTGCCTGTGACGCCTCACAAAAGATTACCGATAAACTCATCTTT. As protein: CACDASQKITDKLIF.